Presented here are 31 T cell receptor beta chains from one specimen sequenced in a study of blood T cells in healthy people across ages. Through a sample-barcoded 5' primer and a J-beta primer mix, a second PCR was run for 7 to 11 cycles. TCRdb reprocessed the 5' RACE reads via MiXCR and lists one record per CDR3 protein. The sample holds 450,000 to 700,000 distinct CDR3 sequences; 25% to 30% are singletons and the top ten take about 18%. The material sequenced was blood. The receptor source for this set is a woman aged 70-85 years in good health.

For this clonotype: The junction shows a germline mismatch at one end, possibly a read error. The chain is built from TRBV10-3 and TRBJ2-7; maybe TRBD2 (6 bases). The length of the CDR3 is 14 residues. Germline CDR1 reads ENHRY; CDR2 reads SYGVKD. CDR3 protein: CAISERGAGYEQYF. In nucleotides, the CDR3 is TGCGCCATCAGTGAACGGGGAGCGGGCTACGAGCAGTACTTC.

The chain couples TRBV7-2 to TRBJ2-5; the D is unclear. The DNA end favors TRBJ2-7, so the J call may be wrong. This CDR3 contains 14 residues. Germline V gene lookup returns CDR1 SGHTA and CDR2 FQGNSA. CDR3 sequence reads: CASSRWSSSYEQYF. The CDR3 nucleotides are TGTGCCAGCAGCCGGTGGTCCAGCTCCTACGAGCAGTACTTC.

This clonotype has just a few counts. The germline gene is not matched at one end of the junction; a read error may be the cause. The J gene is TRBJ2-2, the V gene TRBV6-2 or TRBV6-3; D is possibly TRBD1 (6 bases). The CDR3 has 16 amino acids. Looked up from germline, CDR1 is MNHEY and CDR2 is SVGEGT. As DNA, the CDR3 is TGTGCCAGCAGTTCCAGGGGTACCGCGAACGCCGGGGAGCTGTTTTTT. Protein sequence: CASSSRGTANAGELFF.

CDR3 coding DNA: TGTGCCAGCGAAGGGACAGGCGCCTCCGTCTATGGCTACACCTTC. The encoded protein is CASEGTGASVYGYTF. The V and J genes are TRBV6-2 or TRBV6-3 and TRBJ1-2, with 8 bases aligning to TRBD1. The CDR3 runs to 15 residues. J was trimmed by 4 bases and V by 8 bases; bases with no gene match: 12. Germline CDR1 reads MNHEY; CDR2 reads SVGEGT.

V is TRBV29-1 and J is TRBJ2-3; D is uncertain. CDR1 and CDR2 from the germline V gene are SQVTM and ANQGSEA. This CDR3 is built from 16 residues. V shed 7 bases and J shed 0 bases, with 20 bases lying between them. As DNA, the CDR3 is TGCAGCGGTTTTCGTGGCTGGGGATCCAGCACAGATACGCAGTATTTT. Residues: CSGFRGWGSSTDTQYF.

This clonotype came up many times. This chain connects TRBV9 to TRBJ2-7; D may be TRBD1 or TRBD2 (5 bases each). Trimming took 3 bases from V and 2 from J, leaving 24 bases between them. The CDR3 spans 18 residues. Germline V CDR1 and CDR2: SGDLS, YYNGEE. In DNA form, the CDR3 reads TGTGCCAGCAGCGGTGGACATGGTGGGACCTTTAGAACCTACGAGCAGTACTTC. This encodes CASSGGHGGTFRTYEQYF.

The CDR3 reads CASSTKRGGYQETQYF. The CDR3 region has the DNA TGTGCCAGCAGCACGAAGCGGGGGGGGTACCAAGAGACCCAGTACTTC. The V and J genes are TRBV7-8 and TRBJ2-5; the match to TRBD2 covers 10 bases. V lost 5 bases, J lost 0 bases, and 6 bases stayed unmatched. Germline CDR1 reads SGHVS; CDR2 reads FQNEAQ. The CDR3 sequence is 16 residues long.

This clonotype was observed a few times. The chain carries TRBV4-3 and TRBJ2-3; D possibly corresponds to TRBD2 (5 bases). The CDR3 length is 15 residues. Trimming pared 1 base from V and 5 bases from J, leaving 13 bases between. CDR1 is LGHNA, CDR2 YSLEER, per germline. The CDR3 loop reads CASSQVGSRRDTQYF. The CDR3 DNA sequence: TGCGCCAGCAGCCAAGTGGGGAGTCGCAGAGATACGCAGTATTTT.

The genes are TRBV29-1 and TRBJ2-1, with 11 positions matching TRBD2. Germline V lookup: CDR1 SQVTM, CDR2 ANQGSEA. CDR3 length: 14 residues. The V and J ends lost 4 bases and 6 bases, in that order; junction bases with no gene match: 5. The CDR3 loop reads CSVARSGGVNEQFF. CDR3 nucleotide sequence: TGCAGCGTTGCTCGTAGCGGGGGGGTCAATGAGCAGTTCTTC.

The chain couples TRBV20-1 to TRBJ2-5, with 8 bases matching TRBD1. The J call may be in error: the DNA end matches TRBJ2-7 better. CDR1 and CDR2 (germline): DFQATT, SNEGSKA (reference sequence). CDR3 length: 14 amino acids. Here the CDR3 DNA reads TGCAGTGCTAGAGGGGACAGGAATACCTACGAGCAGTACTTC. This translates into CSARGDRNTYEQYF.

This clonotype was picked up a small number of times. The chain employs TRBV2 and TRBJ1-5, with 10 bases matching TRBD1. This CDR3 is built from 14 residues. Trimming at V came to 0 bases and at J to 15 bases, leaving 8 bases not matched to a gene. Germline CDR1 and CDR2: SNHLY and FYNNEI. CDR3 amino acids: CASSEAQGWTGGHF. The CDR3 DNA follows: TGTGCCAGCAGTGAAGCGCAAGGATGGACAGGGGGGCATTTT.

The chain is built from TRBV7-2 and TRBJ2-5; 7 positions match TRBD2. The germline gives CDR1 SGHTA, CDR2 FQGNSA. The CDR3 runs to 15 residues. V lost 6 bases to trimming and J lost 2 bases; unmatched junction nucleotides: 9. CDR3 protein: CASRGMSGMQETQYF. The CDR3 bases are TGTGCCAGCAGAGGGATGAGCGGGATGCAAGAGACCCAGTACTTC.

This clonotype was counted a few times. This rearrangement joins TRBV3-1 to TRBJ2-3; D might be TRBD1 (5 bases). The V gene's germline CDR1 is LGHDT and CDR2 YNNKEL (reference sequence). V lost 4 bases and J lost 2, with 10 bases in between. CDR3 size: 14 residues. CDR3 sequence (DNA): TGTGCCAGCAGCCCGCAGGGATTCACAGATACGCAGTATTTT. Translation gives CASSPQGFTDTQYF.

This clonotype showed up just a few times. The J gene is TRBJ2-3, the V gene TRBV20-1; 9 nucleotides agree with TRBD1. Germline V CDR1 and CDR2: DFQATT, SNEGSKA (reference sequence). With 0 bases clipped from V and 2 bases from J, the junction kept 6 bases outside the gene matches. The CDR3 covers 16 residues. The CDR3 coding sequence is TGCAGTGCTAGAGACCCGGACAGGGGTAACACAGATACGCAGTATTTT. This codes for CSARDPDRGNTDTQYF.

This clonotype was seen a few times. One end of the junction fails to match germline, which may point to a read error. The chain has TRBV12-3 or TRBV12-4 and TRBJ2-1; D is ambiguous. The CDR3 loop spans 13 amino acids. This chain's CDR3 is CASRMGSQETQCF. CDR3 nucleotides: TGTGCCAGCAGAATGGGGTCCCAAGAGACCCAGTGCTTC.

The chain is built from TRBV7-2 and TRBJ1-2, with unresolved D. Germline CDR1 and CDR2: SGHTA and FQGNSA. This CDR3 spans 17 amino acids. Trimming left V 5 bases short and J 4 bases short, with 23 bases between. CDR3 bases: TGTGCCAGCAGCCAGACACCAAACCTTATTCAAACCTATGGCTACACCTTC. This encodes CASSQTPNLIQTYGYTF.

V gene TRBV18 combines with J gene TRBJ2-5, with a weak D call TRBD2 (6 bases). The CDR3 extends over 18 amino acids. The ends were cut back, 3 bases at V and 2 bases at J, with 22 bases in the middle. Looked up from germline, CDR1 is KGHSH and CDR2 is LQKENI. CDR3 coding DNA: TGTGCCAGCTCACCCCAAAGAGGAACCCGGGACTTACAAGAGACCCAGTACTTC. This gives the protein CASSPQRGTRDLQETQYF.

This clonotype was recorded a few times. This chain joins TRBV6-1 and TRBJ2-7, with D possibly matching TRBD2 (7 bases). V lost 4 bases and J 4 bases, leaving 20 bases between the germline ends. CDR3 size: 16 residues. Germline CDR1 MNHNS, CDR2 SASEGT. The CDR3 nucleotides are TGTGCCAGCAGTGGGGCCCTGGCGGGGGCTCGGTACGAGCAGTACTTC. Its translation is CASSGALAGARYEQYF.

This clonotype was detected only a few times. CDR3 region: CASSGPGGPYNEQFF. The CDR3 bases are TGCGCCAGCAGCGGACCAGGGGGCCCCTACAATGAGCAGTTCTTC. V usage is TRBV5-1 and J usage is TRBJ2-1; 8 bases fit TRBD1. The V and J ends lost 4 bases and 2 bases, in that order; junction bases with no gene match: 5. The CDR3 length is 15 residues. Germline V lookup: CDR1 SGHRS, CDR2 YFSETQ.

This clonotype was picked up many times. The rearrangement uses TRBV7-2 and TRBJ2-5; D remains unclear. CDR1 is SGHTA, CDR2 FQGNSA, per germline. Trimming removed 1 base from V and 2 bases from J, with 14 bases in between. The CDR3 has 16 amino acids. For the CDR3, the DNA is TGTGCCAGCAGCTTAGGTCCGGACGTCGAGCAAGAGACCCAGTACTTC. It codes for CASSLGPDVEQETQYF.

The gene calls are TRBV6-2 or TRBV6-3 and TRBJ2-3; tentatively, D is TRBD1 (5 bases). V was pared by 7 bases and J by 6 bases, with 11 bases between. This CDR3 region has 12 residues. Germline CDR1 reads MNHEY; CDR2 reads SVGEGT. The CDR3 reads CASTGNSDTQYF. Written as DNA, the CDR3 is TGTGCCAGCACAGGGAATTCGGATACGCAGTATTTT.

The chain is built from TRBV29-1 and TRBJ2-3; D is possibly TRBD1 (5 bases). Germline CDR1 is SQVTM and CDR2 is ANQGSEA. The CDR3 is 14 residues long. V lost 1 base and J 4 bases, leaving 12 bases between the germline ends. This chain's CDR3 is CSVEVPGLADTQYF. CDR3 DNA sequence: TGCAGCGTTGAAGTCCCAGGGCTGGCAGATACGCAGTATTTT.

This clonotype occurred a few times. This chain connects TRBV12-3 or TRBV12-4 to TRBJ2-1, with TRBD2 matching 11 bases. J lost 5 bases, V lost 3 bases, and 3 bases had no gene match. The CDR3 is 15 amino acids. The CDR3 DNA sequence: TGTGCCAGCAGTTTCCCGACTAGCGGGGACAATGAGCAGTTCTTC. Its protein product is CASSFPTSGDNEQFF.

The chain is built from TRBV19 and TRBJ2-7; D possibly matches TRBD1 or TRBD2 (5 bases each). CDR1 is LNHDA, CDR2 SQIVND, per germline (reference sequence). The CDR3 is 15 amino acids. Trimming shortened V by 5 bases and J by 3 bases, and 17 bases separated the two germline ends. CDR3 region: CASSARDGPSYEQYF. DNA of the CDR3: TGTGCCAGTAGTGCAAGGGACGGCCCCAGCTACGAGCAGTACTTC.

This clonotype was picked up one time. This chain joins TRBV28 and TRBJ2-3, with D possibly being TRBD2 (5 bases). Germline CDR1 reads MDHEN; CDR2 reads SYDVKM. The CDR3 length is 14 residues. Between the trimmed V and J ends, which lost 10 bases and 6 bases, there was a span of 20 bases. The DNA for the CDR3 is TGTGCCACCAACGGGCCGGAGGAAATTGATACGCAGTATTTT. It translates to CATNGPEEIDTQYF.

V and J are TRBV24-1 and TRBJ2-5; 7 bases are a match to TRBD1. The DNA end lines up better with TRBJ2-1; the J call may be wrong. CDR3 length: 17 amino acids. Germline assignment: CDR1 KGHDR and CDR2 SFDVKD. The CDR3: CATSGGRRDSILNEQFF. The CDR3 DNA sequence: TGTGCCACCAGTGGGGGGAGAAGGGACAGCATCCTCAATGAGCAGTTCTTC.

CDR3 loop: CASSGLAALTDTQYF. For the CDR3, the DNA is TGTGCCAGCAGCGGACTAGCGGCCTTAACAGATACGCAGTATTTT. This sequence joins TRBV3-1 and TRBJ2-3, with 10 bases matching TRBD2. V shed 5 bases and J 3 bases; nucleotides not matched to a gene: 5. CDR3 length: 15 amino acids. Germline CDR1 and CDR2: LGHDT and YNNKEL (reference sequence).

This clonotype was found a few times. The V gene is TRBV11-3, the J gene TRBJ2-2, with a possible D match to TRBD2 (5 bases). The ends were cut back, 0 bases at V and 6 bases at J, with 8 bases in the middle. The CDR3 spans 14 residues. Germline V lookup: CDR1 SGHNT, CDR2 YENEEA. CDR3: CASSLDPGAGELFF. The CDR3 nucleotides are TGTGCCAGCAGCTTAGATCCCGGGGCCGGGGAGCTGTTTTTT.

The chain combines TRBV7-3 with TRBJ2-3; 12 bases map to TRBD2. Germline V lookup: CDR1 SGHTA, CDR2 FQGTGA. Unmatched junction bases numbered 5, after V lost 5 bases and J lost 5 bases. The CDR3 length is 15 residues. CDR3 nucleotide sequence: TGTGCCAGCAGCCCTAGCGGGGGGGCAGGAGATACGCAGTATTTT. It specifies CASSPSGGAGDTQYF.

This clonotype was picked up a small number of times. The V and J genes are TRBV7-3 and TRBJ1-1, with D possibly TRBD1 on 5 matching bases. V was pared by 5 bases and J by 11 bases, with 18 bases between. The germline CDR1 and CDR2 sequences are SGHTA and FQGTGA. The CDR3 covers 13 residues. CDR3 nucleotide sequence: TGTGCCAGCAGCCCTGTGGTAGGGACGGGTGCTTTCTTT. Protein sequence: CASSPVVGTGAFF.

This clonotype has only a few counts. This chain connects TRBV12-5 to TRBJ2-5; D may match TRBD1 or TRBD2 (5 bases each). Germline V lookup: CDR1 LGHNT, CDR2 FRNRAP. CDR3 length: 21 amino acids. V lost 0 bases, J lost 5 bases, and 31 bases lay in between. The CDR3 DNA sequence: TGTGCTAGTGGTTTGGTATTAGTCGGGTCAAAGGGACCGAATGTTGCGGAGACCCAGTACTTC. Its translation is CASGLVLVGSKGPNVAETQYF.